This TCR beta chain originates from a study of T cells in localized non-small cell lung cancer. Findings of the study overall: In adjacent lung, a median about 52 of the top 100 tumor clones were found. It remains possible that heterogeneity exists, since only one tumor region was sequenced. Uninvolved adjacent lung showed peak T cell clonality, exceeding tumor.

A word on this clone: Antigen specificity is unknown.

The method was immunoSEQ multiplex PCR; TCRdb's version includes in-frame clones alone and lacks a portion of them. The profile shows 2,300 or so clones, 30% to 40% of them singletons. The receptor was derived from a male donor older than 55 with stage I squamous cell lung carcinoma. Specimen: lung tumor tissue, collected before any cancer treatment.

Here the CDR3 reads CASSINRGYTSTNEKLFF. Written as DNA, the CDR3 is TGTGCCAGTAGTATAAATCGGGGATATACTTCAACTAATGAAAAACTGTTTTTT. This chain links TRBV19 with TRBJ1-4; D unclear. V lost 2 bases and J lost 0, with 16 bases in between. CDR1 is LNHDA and CDR2 is SQIVND in the germline V gene (reference sequence). The length of the CDR3 is 18 residues.